These T cell receptor beta chains were read from a single sample in a study of T cell changes during pregnancy in multiple sclerosis. The method was immunoSEQ multiplex PCR; TCRdb's version includes in-frame clones alone and lacks a portion of them. The table records tens of thousands of clones, around 90% of them present only once. The material sequenced was peripheral blood, taken after pregnancy. The receptors shown here come from a female donor in good health, enrolled as a control in a pregnancy study. Each CDR3 is given with its conserved first and last residue. Fields, in order: V gene, D gene, J gene, clone size, CDR3 DNA, CDR3 protein. The D gene is left open where the match is weak. Some rows have no size entry. The others give once, few or many, or a class for an expanded clone.

>TRBV18|-|TRBJ1-2|-
TGTGCCAGCTCCCCAACACCCCCTGGGGCAGTAAACTATGGCTACACCTTC
CASSPTPPGAVNYGYTF
>TRBV9|TRBD1|TRBJ1-2|-
TGTGCCAGCAGCGCAGGGGGCGGACAGGGTTCGCCAAGAGGCTACACCTTC
CASSAGGGQGSPRGYTF
>TRBV28|-|TRBJ2-1|once
TGTGCCAGCAGCCTAGGATGGCCCTACAATGAGCAGTTCTTC
CASSLGWPYNEQFF
>TRBV29-1|TRBD1|TRBJ1-2|few
TGCAGCGTTGAAGTTCCGACAGGGAATGGCTACACCTTC
CSVEVPTGNGYTF
>TRBV9|TRBD2|TRBJ2-1|-
TGTGCCAGCAGCCCAGGACTAGCGGGAGCCGATGAGCAGTTCTTC
CASSPGLAGADEQFF
>TRBV2|-|TRBJ1-1|-
TGTGCCAGCAGAGCTCAGGAATCGAACACTGAAGCTTTCTTT
CASRAQESNTEAFF
>TRBV18|-|TRBJ2-7|few
TGTGCCAGCTCACCCAGCTCCTACGAGCAGTACTTC
CASSPSSYEQYF
>TRBV27|-|TRBJ1-3|-
TGTGCCAGCAGTTTATCCCCGCAGCGGCCCCTTACCCCCTCGACCTCTGGAAACACCATATATTTT
CASSLSPQRPLTPSTSGNTIYF
>TRBV10-3|TRBD1|TRBJ2-7|-
TGTGCCATCAGTGCGATAAACAACAGGGGTTACTCCTACGAGCAGTACTTC
CAISAINNRGYSYEQYF
>TRBV6-5|-|TRBJ1-1|few
TGTGCCAGCAGAGTCCCGCAGGACACTGAAGCTTTCTTT
CASRVPQDTEAFF
>TRBV5-1|-|TRBJ2-3|-
TGCGCCAGCAGCTTTAGGACAGAAGGGGATACGCAGTATTTT
CASSFRTEGDTQYF
>TRBV29-1|TRBD1|TRBJ2-7|-
TGCAGCGTCGGGGGACAGGGGGGCCACTACGAGCAGTACTTC
CSVGGQGGHYEQYF
>TRBV19|-|TRBJ2-1|-
TGTGCCACCGGGAGCCCTAGCTCAGGTGAGCAGTTCTTC
CATGSPSSGEQFF
>TRBV10-3|-|TRBJ1-1|-
TGTGCCATCAGTGAGTCGAACGCGATGAACACTGAAGCTTTCTTT
CAISESNAMNTEAFF
>TRBV23-1|-|TRBJ1-6|-
TGCGCCAGCAGTCAATCGCCCACAGGAAATGGATATAGATATAATTCACCCCTCCACTTT
CASSQSPTGNGYRYNSPLHF
>TRBV30|TRBD1|TRBJ1-4|once
TGTGCCTGGAGAAGGGACAGGGGTGAAAAACTGTTTTTT
CAWRRDRGEKLFF
>TRBV19|-|TRBJ2-2|-
TGTGCCAGTAGTCCCCGACAGGTCTACACCGGGGAGCTGTTTTTT
CASSPRQVYTGELFF
>TRBV11-3|-|TRBJ2-7|once
TGTGCCAGCGGTTGGGGGCCAGGAGAGGACTACGAGCAGTACTTC
CASGWGPGEDYEQYF
>TRBV27|TRBD1|TRBJ1-5|-
TGTGCCAGCAGTATCAGGACAGGGGATCAGCCCCAGCATTTT
CASSIRTGDQPQHF
>TRBV6-1|-|TRBJ1-2|-
TGTGCCAGCACCCGAGACAGGAGCTATGGCTACACCTTC
CASTRDRSYGYTF
>TRBV30|TRBD1|TRBJ2-1|-
TGTGCCTGGAGTGGGGGCAGGGGGTCCTACAATGAGCAGTTCTTC
CAWSGGRGSYNEQFF
>TRBV7-9|-|TRBJ1-5|-
TGTGCCAGCAGCTTAGGTGGGCTTGGGCAGCCCCAGCATTTT
CASSLGGLGQPQHF
>TRBV19|-|TRBJ1-6|-
TGTGCCAGTAGTAGGGGGCTGGGGGAGGGATCACCCCTCCACTTT
CASSRGLGEGSPLHF
>TRBV6-7|-|TRBJ1-2|-
TGTGCCAGCAGCCGACTTTTGGGGCCTGCCCCCCTTAACTATGGCTACACCTTC
CASSRLLGPAPLNYGYTF
>TRBV13|TRBD2|TRBJ2-7|few
TGTGCCAGCAGCAGTCTAGCGGGGAGGAACGAGCAGTACTTC
CASSSLAGRNEQYF
>TRBV5-1|-|TRBJ1-1|-
TGCGCCAGCAGCTTTACCGACAGGACAAACACTGAAGCTTTCTTT
CASSFTDRTNTEAFF
>TRBV10-3|-|TRBJ1-1|-
TGTGCCATGGGGTGGGGGGGGACTGAAGCTTTCTTT
CAMGWGGTEAFF
>TRBV7-2|TRBD1|TRBJ1-3|-
TGTGCCAGCAGCTCGCTCGCAGGGGGCGCGATCGGAAACACCATATATTTT
CASSSLAGGAIGNTIYF
>TRBV2|TRBD1|TRBJ2-2|once
TGTGCCAGCTACGGACAGGATGCGAACACCGGGGAGCTGTTTTTT
CASYGQDANTGELFF
>TRBV5-1|TRBD2|TRBJ2-3|-
TGCGCCAGCAGCTCGACTAGCGGCACAGATACGCAGTATTTT
CASSSTSGTDTQYF
>TRBV2|TRBD1|TRBJ1-5|-
TGTGCCAGCAATGGACAGGGCGAGAATCAGCCCCAGCATTTT
CASNGQGENQPQHF
>TRBV5-8|-|TRBJ2-7|many
TGTGCCAGCAGCATACAGGGCAGCTACGAGCAGTACTTC
CASSIQGSYEQYF
>TRBV21-1|-|TRBJ1-1|once
TGTGCCAGCAGCAAAGCTGGGGGAGGGAACACTGAAGCTTTCTTT
CASSKAGGGNTEAFF
>TRBV19|TRBD1|TRBJ1-2|-
TGTGCCAGTACCCGGACAGGGGGTAACTATGGCTACACCTTC
CASTRTGGNYGYTF
>TRBV10-3|-|TRBJ2-5|-
TGTGCCATCAGTGAGTCGGGGCAGGGAGAGACCCAGTACTTC
CAISESGQGETQYF
>TRBV2|-|TRBJ1-5|-
TGTGCCAGCGCAGGGGCAGCCCGCGATCAGCCCCAGCATTTT
CASAGAARDQPQHF
>TRBV5-4|-|TRBJ1-2|-
TGTGCCAGCCGGCCGTCGGGGTTCCCCTATGGCTACACCTTC
CASRPSGFPYGYTF
>TRBV5-1|-|TRBJ2-7|-
TGCGCCAGCAGCCCCCGCGAGAGAGGCTACGAGCAGTACTTC
CASSPRERGYEQYF
>TRBV2|-|TRBJ2-5|-
TGTGCCAGCAGTGAAGCGGGTTACGGCAGGGCGGGGGAGACCCAGTACTTC
CASSEAGYGRAGETQYF
>TRBV19|-|TRBJ2-7|once
TGTGCCAGTAGTCCCCGGACAGACAAGGGCTACGAGCAGTACTTC
CASSPRTDKGYEQYF
>TRBV14|-|TRBJ2-2|-
TGTGCCAGCAGCCCTGAAAGGACAGCGAACACCGGGGAGCTGTTTTTT
CASSPERTANTGELFF
>TRBV29-1|TRBD2|TRBJ2-1|-
TGCAGCGTTGAATTGCTTGGGCTGACTAGCGGGCACTACAATGAGCAGTTCTTC
CSVELLGLTSGHYNEQFF
>TRBV7-8|TRBD2|TRBJ2-7|-
TGTGCCAGCAGCTTAGGGAGCGGGAGGGCCTCCTACGAGCAGTACTTC
CASSLGSGRASYEQYF